This TCR beta chain was sequenced during a study of shared clonotypes between healthy human individuals. In regard to this clone: Antigen: not known.

Overall study results and limits: Shared clonotypes: 4.5% to 6% naive CD4, about 3.3% naive CD8, 2.3% memory CD4, approximately 0.4% memory CD8.

Sequencing used immunoSEQ multiplex PCR; TCRdb keeps in-frame clones, though not all of them. This sample carries a few million clones, almost 96% of them seen once, and the ten largest clones take less than 0.15%. Sequencing input: naive CD4+ T cells sorted from blood. The subset here: CD45RA+ positively selected. This receptor was obtained from a man aged 18-30 years in good health.

CDR3 in amino acids: CASSLTSVWGKEQYF. CDR3 nucleotides: TGTGCCAGCAGTTTGACTAGCGTGTGGGGAAAGGAGCAGTACTTC. V and J are TRBV6-5 and TRBJ2-7, with TRBD2 matching over 8 bases. The CDR3 spans 15 residues. After removal of 4 bases from V and 7 bases from J, the junction contained 12 bases not matched to a gene. Looked up from germline, CDR1 is MNHEY and CDR2 is SVGAGI.